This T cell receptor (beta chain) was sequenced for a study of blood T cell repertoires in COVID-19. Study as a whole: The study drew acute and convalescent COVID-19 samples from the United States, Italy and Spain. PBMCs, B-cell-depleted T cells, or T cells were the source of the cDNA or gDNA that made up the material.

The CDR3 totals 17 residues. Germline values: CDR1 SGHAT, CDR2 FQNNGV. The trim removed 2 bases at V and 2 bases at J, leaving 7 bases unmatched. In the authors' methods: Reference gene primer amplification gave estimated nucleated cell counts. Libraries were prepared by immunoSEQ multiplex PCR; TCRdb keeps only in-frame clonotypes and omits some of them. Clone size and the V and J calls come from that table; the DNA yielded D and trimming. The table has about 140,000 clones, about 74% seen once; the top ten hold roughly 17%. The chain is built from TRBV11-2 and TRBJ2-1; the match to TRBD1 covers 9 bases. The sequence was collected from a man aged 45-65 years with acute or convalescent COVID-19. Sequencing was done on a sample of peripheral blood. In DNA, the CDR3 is TGTGCCAGCAGCTTAAATCTTCGGACAGGGGCCTACAATGAGCAGTTCTTC. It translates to CASSLNLRTGAYNEQFF.